Sequencing of this TCR beta chain was carried out in a study of cytomegalovirus exposure and HLA in healthy donors. Across the study: Earlier findings included 100 million to 130 million unique TCR beta sequences obtained from about 170 million T cells. Findings and caveats of the study: Data from an earlier analysis indicated that most TCR beta V segments were productive either about 90% or about 30% of the time. The records held CMV serostatus as the only immune exposure information.

The PCR contained 60 Vbeta and 13 Jbeta primers. TCRdb's copy holds only in-frame clones and misses some; the assay was immunoSEQ multiplex PCR. The sample shows tens of thousands of clones, 75% of them seen only once. Trimming took off 2 bases at V and 4 bases at J, with 18 bases between the two ends. Per the germline V gene, CDR1 is SGHRS and CDR2 is YFSETQ. The CDR3 is 16 amino acids. With respect to this clone: What it binds is unknown.

The TCR sequence derives from a woman aged 40 to 50 in good health and CMV-seronegative. The rearrangement links TRBV5-1 to TRBJ1-1; D is undetermined. The sample was PBMCs. CDR3 amino acids: CASSFAGSSVSTEAFF. CDR3 DNA: TGCGCCAGCAGCTTTGCCGGGTCCTCAGTGTCCACTGAAGCTTTCTTT.